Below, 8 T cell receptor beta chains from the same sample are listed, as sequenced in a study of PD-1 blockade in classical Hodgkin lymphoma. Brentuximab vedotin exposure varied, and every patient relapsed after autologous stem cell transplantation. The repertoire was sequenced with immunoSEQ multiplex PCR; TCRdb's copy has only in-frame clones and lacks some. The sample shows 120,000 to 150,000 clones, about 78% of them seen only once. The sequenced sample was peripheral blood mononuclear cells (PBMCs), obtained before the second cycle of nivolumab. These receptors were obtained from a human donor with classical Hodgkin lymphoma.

The CDR3 DNA follows: TGTGCCAGCTCAACGGGACACTGGGAGCAGTACTTC. Its translation: CASSTGHWEQYF. This chain joins TRBV18 and TRBJ2-7; possibly TRBD1 for D (6 bases). This CDR3 region has 12 residues. V was trimmed by 5 bases and J by 7 bases, leaving 12 bases between them. Germline values: CDR1 KGHSH, CDR2 LQKENI.

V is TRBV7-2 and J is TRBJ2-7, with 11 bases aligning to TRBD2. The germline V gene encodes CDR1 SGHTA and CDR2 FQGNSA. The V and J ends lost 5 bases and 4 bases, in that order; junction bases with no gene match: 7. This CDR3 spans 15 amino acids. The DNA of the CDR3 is TGTGCCAGCAGCCCAACTAGCGGGAGCTGGTACGAGCAGTACTTC. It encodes CASSPTSGSWYEQYF. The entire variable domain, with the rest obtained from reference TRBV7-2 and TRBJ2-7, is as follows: GAGVSQSPSNKVTEKGKDVELRCDPISGHTALYWYRQSLGQGLEFLIYFQGNSAPDKSGLPSDRFSAERTGGSVSTLTIQRTQQEDSAVYLCASSPTSGSWYEQYFGPGTRLTVT.

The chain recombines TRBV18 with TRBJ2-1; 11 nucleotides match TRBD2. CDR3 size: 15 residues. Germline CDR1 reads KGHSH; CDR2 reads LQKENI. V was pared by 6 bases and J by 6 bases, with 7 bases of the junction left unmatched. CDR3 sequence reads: CASSLLAGESNEQFF. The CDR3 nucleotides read TGTGCCAGCTCTCTACTAGCGGGGGAATCCAATGAGCAGTTCTTC.

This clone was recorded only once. CDR3 residues: CASSYSLGLSYEQYF. As DNA, the CDR3 is TGTGCCAGCAGTTACTCTTTGGGCCTCTCCTACGAGCAGTACTTC. The V gene is TRBV6-6, the J gene TRBJ2-7, with D uncertain. With 0 bases removed from V and 0 bases from J, the gap between germline ends came to 9 bases. The germline V gene has CDR1 MNHNY and CDR2 SVGAGI (reference sequence). The CDR3 extends over 15 amino acids.

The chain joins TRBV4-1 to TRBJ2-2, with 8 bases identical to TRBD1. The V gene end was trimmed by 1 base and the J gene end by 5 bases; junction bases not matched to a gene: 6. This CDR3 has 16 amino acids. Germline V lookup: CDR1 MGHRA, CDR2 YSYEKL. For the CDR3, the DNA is TGCGCCAGCAGCCAAGTCGGACAGGGTCGGACCGGGGAGCTGTTTTTT. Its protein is CASSQVGQGRTGELFF.

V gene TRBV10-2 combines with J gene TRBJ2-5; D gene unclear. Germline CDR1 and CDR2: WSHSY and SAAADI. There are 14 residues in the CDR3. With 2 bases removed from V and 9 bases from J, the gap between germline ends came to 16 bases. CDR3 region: CASSEGPDLAAQYF. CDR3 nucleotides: TGCGCCAGCAGTGAGGGGCCAGATCTGGCGGCCCAGTACTTC.

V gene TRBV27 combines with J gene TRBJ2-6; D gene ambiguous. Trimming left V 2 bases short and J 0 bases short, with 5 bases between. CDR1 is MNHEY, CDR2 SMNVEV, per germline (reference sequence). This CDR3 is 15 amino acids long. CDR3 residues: CASSLGYSGANVLTF. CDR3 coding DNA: TGTGCCAGCAGTTTAGGATACTCTGGGGCCAACGTCCTGACTTTC.

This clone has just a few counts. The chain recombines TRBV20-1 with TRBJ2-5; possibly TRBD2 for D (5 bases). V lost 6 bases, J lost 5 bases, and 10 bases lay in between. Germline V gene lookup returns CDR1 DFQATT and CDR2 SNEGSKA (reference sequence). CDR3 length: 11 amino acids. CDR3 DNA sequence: TGCAGTGCCGGGGAGCGGGAGACCCAGTACTTC. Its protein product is CSAGERETQYF.